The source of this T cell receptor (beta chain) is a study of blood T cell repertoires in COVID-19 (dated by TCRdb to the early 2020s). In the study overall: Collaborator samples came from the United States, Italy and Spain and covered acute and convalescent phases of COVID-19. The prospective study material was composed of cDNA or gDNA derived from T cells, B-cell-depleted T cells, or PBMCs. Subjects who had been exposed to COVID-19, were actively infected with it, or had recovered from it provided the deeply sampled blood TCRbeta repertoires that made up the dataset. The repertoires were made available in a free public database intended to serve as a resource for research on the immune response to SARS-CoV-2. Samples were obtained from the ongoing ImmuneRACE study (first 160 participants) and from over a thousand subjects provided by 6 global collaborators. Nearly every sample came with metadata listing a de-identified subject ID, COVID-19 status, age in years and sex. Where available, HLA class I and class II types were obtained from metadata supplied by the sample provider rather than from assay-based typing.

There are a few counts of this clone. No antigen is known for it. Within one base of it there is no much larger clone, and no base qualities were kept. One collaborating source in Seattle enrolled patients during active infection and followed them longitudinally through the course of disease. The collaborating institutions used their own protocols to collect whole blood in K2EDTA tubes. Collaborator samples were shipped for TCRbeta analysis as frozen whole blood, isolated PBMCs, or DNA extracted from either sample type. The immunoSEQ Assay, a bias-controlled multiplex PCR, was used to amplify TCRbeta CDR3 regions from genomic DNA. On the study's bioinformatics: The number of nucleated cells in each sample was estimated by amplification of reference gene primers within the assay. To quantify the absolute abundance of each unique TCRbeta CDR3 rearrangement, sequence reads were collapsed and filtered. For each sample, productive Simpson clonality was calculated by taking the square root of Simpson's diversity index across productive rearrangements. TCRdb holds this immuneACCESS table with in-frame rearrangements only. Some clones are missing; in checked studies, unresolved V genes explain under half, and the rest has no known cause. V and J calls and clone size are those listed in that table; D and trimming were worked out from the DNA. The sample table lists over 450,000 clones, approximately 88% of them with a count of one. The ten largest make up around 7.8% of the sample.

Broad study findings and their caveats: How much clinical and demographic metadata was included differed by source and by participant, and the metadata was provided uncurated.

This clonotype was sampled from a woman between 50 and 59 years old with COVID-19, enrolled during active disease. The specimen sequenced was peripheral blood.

In nucleotide form, the sequence is TGTGCCAGTAGGGACTACGGGGAGCTGTTTTTT. This translates into CASRDYGELFF. Recombination linked TRBV19 to TRBJ2-2, and possibly TRBD2, on 6 matching bases. From its cysteine to its phenylalanine, the CDR3 spans 11 amino acids. The read is trimmed to its CDR3 DNA, 33 bases read in frame from base 1. In the germline V gene (reference sequence), CDR1 corresponds to LNHDA and CDR2 to SQIVND. The junction carries 6 bases between V and J, which are trimmed by 6 bases and 7 bases respectively.